The 29 T cell receptor beta chains below were found in one sample sequenced in a study of memory CD4+ T cells and cytomegalovirus serostatus. Some clones are missing from TCRdb's copy, which holds only in-frame ones; the method was immunoSEQ multiplex PCR. The sample shows 50,000 to 60,000 clones, under 90% of them seen only once. The sort gate was single viable CD3+CD4+CD8-CD45RO+ cells for memory CD4+ T cells. The sequenced sample consisted of memory CD4+ T cells from blood. These TCRs come from an adult in good health and CMV-seronegative.

The chain has TRBV5-4 and TRBJ2-3, with D possibly TRBD2 on 5 matching bases. Germline CDR1 is SGHNT and CDR2 is YYREEE (reference sequence). Trimming stripped 0 bases from V and 6 bases from J, with 11 bases between. CDR3 length equals 14 residues. CDR3 sequence: CASSLEAELDTQYF. The CDR3 bases are TGTGCCAGCAGCTTGGAAGCGGAGTTGGATACGCAGTATTTT.

The chain carries TRBV7-2 and TRBJ2-2, with D uncertain. The CDR3 runs to 14 residues. Germline-derived CDR1 and CDR2 are SGHTA and FQGNSA. V shed 3 bases and J shed 0 bases, with 5 bases lying between them. The CDR3 spells CASSLNTNTGELFF. CDR3 nucleotides: TGTGCCAGCAGCTTGAATACGAACACCGGGGAGCTGTTTTTT.

The rearrangement links TRBV5-1 to TRBJ2-5; the D gene is possibly TRBD2 (7 bases). Germline CDR1 SGHRS, CDR2 YFSETQ. The CDR3 is made up of 16 amino acids. Trimming removed 4 bases from V and 1 base from J, with 17 bases in between. Written as DNA, the CDR3 is TGCGCCAGCAGCCTAGAGCGCGGGGGCCTCCAAGAGACCCAGTACTTC. Translation: CASSLERGGLQETQYF. Variable domain in full (rest from reference TRBV5-1 and TRBJ2-5): KAGVTQTPRYLIKTRGQQVTLSCSPISGHRSVSWYQQTPGQGLQFLFEYFSETQRNKGNFPGRFSGRQFSNSRSEMNVSTLELGDSALYLCASSLERGGLQETQYFGPGTRLLVL.

The genes are TRBV7-2 and TRBJ1-2; 8 bases agree with TRBD1. The J segment lost 8 bases and the V segment lost 4 bases, leaving 3 bases of the junction unmatched. From germline, CDR1 is SGHTA and CDR2 FQGNSA. The CDR3 covers 12 residues. Written as DNA, the CDR3 is TGTGCCAGCAGCTCGGACAGGGCGGGCTACACCTTC. Translated, it gives CASSSDRAGYTF.

V and J are TRBV7-2 and TRBJ1-6; possible D gene TRBD1, 5 bases. The ends were cut back, 1 base at V and 8 bases at J, with 24 bases in the middle. Germline V CDR1 and CDR2: SGHTA, FQGNSA. The length of the CDR3 is 19 residues. The CDR3 coding sequence is TGTGCCAGCAGCTTAGATTTGTCCCGGGGGAGGGCATCGGATTCACCCCTCCACTTT. Protein product: CASSLDLSRGRASDSPLHF.

The chain links TRBV28 to TRBJ2-3, with TRBD2 identical over 10 bases. Looked up from germline, CDR1 is MDHEN and CDR2 is SYDVKM. CDR3 size: 15 residues. V gave up 8 bases and J gave up 3 bases; unmatched junction bases: 8. The CDR3 bases are TGTGCCAGCCAGCGGGGGGGCCAAAGTACAGATACGCAGTATTTT. Encoded protein: CASQRGGQSTDTQYF.

The chain combines TRBV14 with TRBJ1-1; D is perhaps TRBD1 (6 bases). Germline assignment: CDR1 SGHDN and CDR2 FVKESK. The CDR3 covers 15 residues. V was trimmed by 4 bases and J by 1 base, leaving 13 bases between them. DNA for the CDR3: TGTGCCAGCAGCCTCCTCGGGGGGGCGAACACTGAAGCTTTCTTT. Translating gives CASSLLGGANTEAFF.

The chain recombines TRBV5-1 with TRBJ2-7, with D tentatively TRBD1 (5 bases). Trimming left V 0 bases short and J 5 bases short, with 12 bases between. The CDR3 has 14 amino acids. Germline CDR1 reads SGHRS; CDR2 reads YFSETQ. The CDR3 sequence: CASSLAWQGDEQYF. In DNA form, the CDR3 reads TGCGCCAGCAGCTTGGCCTGGCAGGGTGACGAGCAGTACTTC. Full variable domain (rest looked up from reference TRBV5-1 and TRBJ2-7): KAGVTQTPRYLIKTRGQQVTLSCSPISGHRSVSWYQQTPGQGLQFLFEYFSETQRNKGNFPGRFSGRQFSNSRSEMNVSTLELGDSALYLCASSLAWQGDEQYFGPGTRLTVT.

This chain joins TRBV5-4 and TRBJ1-1, with a possible D match to TRBD1 (5 bases). Germline loops: CDR1 SGHNT, CDR2 YYREEE (reference sequence). Trimming took 5 bases from V and 0 from J, leaving 17 bases between them. This CDR3 contains 16 residues. CDR3 residues: CASSSLGGGMNTEAFF. CDR3 in DNA: TGTGCCAGCAGTTCCCTGGGGGGAGGGATGAACACTGAAGCTTTCTTT.

The chain uses TRBV7-3 and TRBJ2-7; D is unclear. Germline-derived CDR1 and CDR2 are SGHTA and FQGTGA. This CDR3 comprises 14 residues. Trimming removed 5 bases at V and 0 bases at J, with 11 bases between. CDR3 nucleotides: TGTGCCAGCAGCCCGGGTGTCAACTCCTACGAGCAGTACTTC. This sequence encodes CASSPGVNSYEQYF. Full variable domain (outside the CDR3, taken from reference TRBV7-3 and TRBJ2-7): GAGVSQTPSNKVTEKGKYVELRCDPISGHTALYWYRQSLGQGPEFLIYFQGTGAADDSGLPNDRFFAVRPEGSVSTLKIQRTERGDSAVYLCASSPGVNSYEQYFGPGTRLTVT.

The V call is TRBV11-3, the J call TRBJ2-1; TRBD2 agrees at 13 bases. The CDR3 sequence is 18 residues long. Germline assignment: CDR1 SGHNT and CDR2 YENEEA. The V gene end was trimmed by 1 base and the J gene end by 4 bases; junction bases not matched to a gene: 7. The CDR3 region is CASSLVGTSGAGYNEQFF. The CDR3 DNA is TGTGCCAGCAGCTTAGTCGGGACTAGCGGGGCCGGATACAATGAGCAGTTCTTC.

The V call is TRBV15, the J call TRBJ2-1; D is possibly TRBD2 (6 bases). Trimming left V 5 bases short and J 10 bases short, with 12 bases between. CDR3 size: 12 residues. Germline V lookup: CDR1 LNHNV, CDR2 YYDKDF (reference sequence). CDR3 coding DNA: TGTGCCACCAGCCGGTCACTAGCAGAGCAGTTCTTC. Translated, it gives CATSRSLAEQFF. The entire variable domain, with the rest obtained from reference TRBV15 and TRBJ2-1, is as follows: DAMVIQNPRYQVTQFGKPVTLSCSQTLNHNVMYWYQQKSSQAPKLLFHYYDKDFNNEADTPDNFQSRRPNTSFCFLDIRSPGLGDTAMYLCATSRSLAEQFFGPGTRLTVL.

This clone has a single count. The chain couples TRBV30 to TRBJ2-3; 9 bases align to TRBD1. V shed 2 bases, J shed 4 bases, and the junction held 4 bases outside the gene matches. The CDR3 totals 14 residues. The germline gives CDR1 GTSNPN, CDR2 SVGIG (reference sequence). The CDR3 sequence: CAWSKQGAADTQYF. The CDR3 coding sequence is TGTGCCTGGAGTAAACAGGGGGCGGCAGATACGCAGTATTTT.

This chain connects TRBV7-9 to TRBJ2-5; no clear D gene. Per germline, CDR1 SEHNR and CDR2 FQNEAQ (reference sequence). Between the trimmed V and J ends, which lost 1 base and 0 bases, there was a span of 0 bases. CDR3 length: 12 residues. The chain's CDR3 is CASSLDQETQYF. The CDR3 nucleotides are TGTGCCAGCAGCTTAGACCAAGAGACCCAGTACTTC.

The chain's CDR3 is CASRDRAGEKLFF. CDR3 in DNA: TGTGCCAGTAGGGACAGGGCTGGGGAAAAACTGTTTTTT. The chain is built from TRBV19 and TRBJ1-4, with TRBD1 matching over 8 bases. The germline gives CDR1 LNHDA, CDR2 SQIVND (reference sequence). With 6 bases clipped from V and 8 bases from J, the junction kept 5 bases outside the gene matches. CDR3 length: 13 amino acids. Looking up the rest from reference TRBV19 and TRBJ1-4 gives the full variable domain: DGGITQSPKYLFRKEGQNVTLSCEQNLNHDAMYWYRQDPGQGLRLIYYSQIVNDFQKGDIAEGYSVSREKKESFPLTVTSAQKNPTAFYLCASRDRAGEKLFFGSGTQLSVL.

The chain combines TRBV28 with TRBJ1-1; no reliable D call. From germline, CDR1 is MDHEN and CDR2 SYDVKM. This CDR3 is built from 11 residues. The germline V and J ends were trimmed by 5 bases and 7 bases, with 8 bases remaining between them. The CDR3 region is CASSVGREAFF. CDR3 nucleotide sequence: TGTGCCAGCAGTGTAGGCCGTGAAGCTTTCTTT.

CDR3 bases: TGTGCCTGGAAAAGGACAGGGGAAAACATTCAGTACTTC. It specifies CAWKRTGENIQYF. This chain joins TRBV30 and TRBJ2-4; 9 bases are shared with TRBD1. The CDR3 covers 13 residues. Trimming at V came to 4 bases and at J to 5 bases, leaving 3 bases not matched to a gene. Looked up from germline, CDR1 is GTSNPN and CDR2 is SVGIG (reference sequence).

The chain recombines TRBV5-1 with TRBJ1-1; a weak D match, TRBD1 (5 bases). V dropped 4 bases and J dropped 6 bases, with 19 bases sitting between them. This CDR3 is built from 15 residues. From germline, CDR1 is SGHRS and CDR2 YFSETQ. For the CDR3, the DNA is TGCGCCAGCAGCCCCCTAGAAGGGGTTTTCGCTGAAGCTTTCTTT. Its translation is CASSPLEGVFAEAFF.

This chain connects TRBV5-1 to TRBJ2-1; 8 nucleotides match TRBD1. The V segment lost 1 base and the J segment 3 bases; nucleotides outside the gene matches: 3. CDR3 length: 15 amino acids. CDR1 is SGHRS and CDR2 is YFSETQ in the germline V gene. The CDR3 protein is CASSLTGQDYNEQFF. The CDR3 nucleotides are TGCGCCAGCAGCTTGACGGGACAGGACTACAATGAGCAGTTCTTC.

CDR3 amino acids: CASSPWSGDEQYF. CDR3 nucleotides: TGTGCCAGCTCACCATGGTCGGGGGACGAGCAGTACTTC. The chain couples TRBV18 to TRBJ2-7; D possibly corresponds to TRBD2 (6 bases). The germline CDR1 and CDR2 sequences are KGHSH and LQKENI. V was trimmed by 2 bases and J by 5 bases, leaving 10 bases between them. The CDR3 spans 13 residues.

The chain is built from TRBV6-1 and TRBJ2-3, with D maybe TRBD2 (6 bases). Germline-derived CDR1 and CDR2 are MNHNS and SASEGT. V dropped 3 bases and J dropped 5 bases, with 15 bases sitting between them. CDR3 length: 15 amino acids. CDR3 residues: CASSDPRGALDTQYF. CDR3 DNA: TGTGCCAGCAGTGACCCCCGCGGGGCGCTAGATACGCAGTATTTT.

The chain carries TRBV6-6 and TRBJ1-5, with D perhaps TRBD1 (6 bases). The CDR3 is 13 amino acids. The V gene lost 7 bases and the J gene lost 7 bases, with 14 bases spanning the gap. In germline, CDR1 is MNHNY, CDR2 SVGAGI (reference sequence). The CDR3: CASKDRSDQPQHF. For the CDR3, the DNA is TGTGCCAGCAAAGACAGGTCAGACCAGCCCCAGCATTTT.

This clone was observed a single time. The chain combines TRBV5-1 with TRBJ2-3; D is unclear. Looked up from germline, CDR1 is SGHRS and CDR2 is YFSETQ. The V and J ends lost 5 bases and 2 bases respectively, with 12 bases between them. There are 14 residues in the CDR3. The CDR3 nucleotides are TGCGCCAGCAGTCCGAGACTCGCCACAGATACGCAGTATTTT. It yields the protein CASSPRLATDTQYF.

The rearrangement links TRBV2 to TRBJ2-7; no clear D gene. V was clipped by 1 base and J by 3 bases, with 13 bases between them. The CDR3 spans 15 residues. The V gene's germline CDR1 is SNHLY and CDR2 FYNNEI. The CDR3 loop reads CASSEDMGRNYEQYF. The DNA of the CDR3 is TGTGCCAGCAGTGAAGATATGGGCAGGAACTACGAGCAGTACTTC. The full variable domain, in which reference TRBV2 and TRBJ2-7 provide the parts outside the CDR3, is EPEVTQTPSHQVTQMGQEVILRCVPISNHLYFYWYRQILGQKVEFLVSFYNNEISEKSEIFDDQFSVERPDGSNFTLKIRSTKLEDSAMYFCASSEDMGRNYEQYFGPGTRLTVT.

This chain connects TRBV29-1 to TRBJ2-3, with unresolved D. The length of the CDR3 is 13 residues. V lost 4 bases and J 3 bases, leaving 11 bases between the germline ends. CDR1 and CDR2 (germline): SQVTM, ANQGSEA. CDR3 in DNA: TGCAGCGTTGGGCTCCCGGCTACAGATACGCAGTATTTT. This sequence encodes CSVGLPATDTQYF.

The genes are TRBV5-5 and TRBJ1-1; 7 bases line up with TRBD1. The CDR3 sequence is 13 residues long. The germline CDR1 and CDR2 sequences are SGHKS and YYEKEE (reference sequence). Unmatched junction bases numbered 3, after V lost 6 bases and J lost 1 base. The CDR3 loop is CASIKGANTEAFF. The CDR3 DNA follows: TGTGCCAGCATTAAGGGGGCGAACACTGAAGCTTTCTTT.

The rearrangement links TRBV6-5 to TRBJ1-1; 7 nucleotides agree with TRBD1. The CDR3 is made up of 14 amino acids. Trimming cost V 6 bases and J 5 bases; bases outside gene matches: 9. Germline V gene sequence: CDR1 MNHEY, CDR2 SVGAGI. In nucleotides, the CDR3 is TGTGCCAGCAGATCTCCGACAGGGTGGACTGAAGCTTTCTTT. Its protein is CASRSPTGWTEAFF.

The CDR3 reads CASSDLKIGLIVGNEQYF. In DNA form, the CDR3 reads TGTGCCAGCAGTGATCTGAAAATAGGGCTGATCGTGGGTAACGAGCAGTACTTC. The J gene is TRBJ2-7, the V gene TRBV6-1; D uncertain. Germline CDR1 MNHNS, CDR2 SASEGT. The CDR3 consists of 18 residues. The V gene lost 3 bases and the J gene lost 5 bases, with 26 bases spanning the gap.

This sequence joins TRBV30 and TRBJ2-2; 7 nucleotides align to TRBD2. The CDR3 is 13 residues long. Germline-derived CDR1 and CDR2 are GTSNPN and SVGIG (reference sequence). J gave up 7 bases and V 0 bases, and 2 bases lay outside the gene matches. The DNA of the CDR3 is TGTGCCTGGAGTGTAACTAGCGACGGGGAGCTGTTTTTT. Translation gives CAWSVTSDGELFF.